Each of the 24 T cell receptor beta chains below was sequenced from the same sample in a study of early T cells in non-severe SARS-CoV-2 infection. TCRdb re-derived calls from the 5' RACE reads in MiXCR, one entry per CDR3 protein. Among tens of thousands of distinct CDR3 sequences listed, approximately 12% were seen once. What was sequenced was whole blood. The receptors come from an adult who was a healthcare worker with PCR-confirmed SARS-CoV-2 infection or an uninfected control (not recorded which).

This chain links TRBV6-6 with TRBJ1-1; 9 bases fit TRBD1. This CDR3 is 16 amino acids long. Germline CDR1 reads MNHNY; CDR2 reads SVGAGI (reference sequence). The ends lost 4 bases at V and 6 bases at J; junction bases unmatched: 12. The CDR3 loop reads CASSSIAGQGMAEAFF. The CDR3 DNA reads TGTGCCAGCAGTTCCATCGCAGGACAGGGGATGGCTGAAGCTTTCTTT.

The CDR3 region is CASADQGGDTQYF. As DNA, the CDR3 is TGCGCCAGCGCGGACCAGGGAGGTGATACGCAGTATTTT. J is TRBJ2-3 and V is TRBV10-1; perhaps TRBD2 as D (6 bases). The CDR3 contains 13 residues. With 8 bases removed from V and 6 bases from J, the gap between germline ends came to 15 bases. The V gene's germline CDR1 is WNHNN and CDR2 SYGVQD (reference sequence).

This clonotype was found a few times. This chain uses TRBV5-1 with TRBJ2-1; no clear D gene. Looked up from germline, CDR1 is SGHRS and CDR2 is YFSETQ. This CDR3 has 13 residues. The V end was cut by 0 bases, the J end by 12 bases, with 13 bases between. The CDR3 DNA follows: TGCGCCAGCAGCTTGGCCGGTGAGATATGGCAGTTCTTC. Translating gives CASSLAGEIWQFF.

This chain joins TRBV7-2 and TRBJ2-3; 7 bases line up with TRBD2. Unmatched junction bases numbered 4, after V lost 1 base and J lost 0 bases. Per germline, CDR1 SGHTA and CDR2 FQGNSA. The CDR3 runs to 16 residues. Here the CDR3 reads CASSLVQAGSTDTQYF. DNA of the CDR3: TGTGCCAGCAGCTTAGTGCAAGCGGGAAGCACAGATACGCAGTATTTT. Full variable domain (rest looked up from reference TRBV7-2 and TRBJ2-3): GAGVSQSPSNKVTEKGKDVELRCDPISGHTALYWYRQSLGQGLEFLIYFQGNSAPDKSGLPSDRFSAERTGGSVSTLTIQRTQQEDSAVYLCASSLVQAGSTDTQYFGPGTRLTVL.

This clonotype was found a few times. The CDR3 nucleotides are TGTGCCAGCTCACCACAGACTAGCGGGAGTTCCTACGAGCAGTACTTC. This translates into CASSPQTSGSSYEQYF. V gene TRBV18 combines with J gene TRBJ2-7; TRBD2 matches 12 bases. Germline V CDR1 and CDR2: KGHSH, LQKENI. V shed 1 base and J 1 base; nucleotides not matched to a gene: 2. This CDR3 contains 16 residues. The whole variable domain, filled in from reference TRBV18 and TRBJ2-7, reads NAGVMQNPRHLVRRRGQEARLRCSPMKGHSHVYWYRQLPEEGLKFMVYLQKENIIDESGMPKERFSAEFPKEGPSILRIQQVVRGDSAAYFCASSPQTSGSSYEQYFGPGTRLTVT.

This rearrangement joins TRBV12-3 or TRBV12-4 to TRBJ1-5, with no clear D. V dropped 2 bases and J dropped 5 bases, with 10 bases sitting between them. This CDR3 contains 14 residues. The CDR3 DNA reads TGTGCCAGCAGTTTAAGGCAGATTCATCAGCCCCAGCATTTT. Translating gives CASSLRQIHQPQHF.

This clonotype was counted a few times. The chain links TRBV5-1 to TRBJ2-1, with TRBD2 matching 9 bases. The CDR3 loop spans 17 amino acids. The junction had 18 bases not matched to a gene; V was cut back by 5 bases and J by 9 bases. Germline-derived CDR1 and CDR2 are SGHRS and YFSETQ. CDR3 amino acids: CASRLTFLRGGRGEQFF. The CDR3 DNA reads TGCGCCAGCAGACTAACGTTCTTGCGGGGGGGCCGTGGTGAGCAGTTCTTC.

The chain combines TRBV7-7 with TRBJ2-5; perhaps D is TRBD1 or TRBD2 (5 bases each). Germline CDR1 and CDR2: SSHAT and FNYEAQ (reference sequence). The CDR3 contains 14 residues. The ends were cut back, 5 bases at V and 2 bases at J, with 12 bases in the middle. CDR3 bases: TGTGCCAGCAGCCAGGGAGTTGTGCAAGAGACCCAGTACTTC. It translates to CASSQGVVQETQYF.

The table lists this clonotype with many counts. The chain recombines TRBV15 with TRBJ2-4, with D possibly TRBD1 on 5 matching bases. Germline values: CDR1 LNHNV, CDR2 YYDKDF (reference sequence). Trimming took 0 bases from V and 1 from J, leaving 13 bases between them. This CDR3 comprises 17 residues. The CDR3 spells CATSRDLNPGAKNIQYF. For the CDR3, the DNA is TGTGCCACCAGCAGAGATCTGAATCCAGGGGCCAAAAACATTCAGTACTTC. The full variable domain, with the rest looked up from reference TRBV15 and TRBJ2-4, is DAMVIQNPRYQVTQFGKPVTLSCSQTLNHNVMYWYQQKSSQAPKLLFHYYDKDFNNEADTPDNFQSRRPNTSFCFLDIRSPGLGDTAMYLCATSRDLNPGAKNIQYFGAGTRLSVL.

Only a few counts were recorded for this clonotype. The chain is built from TRBV13 and TRBJ2-1; TRBD2 matches 10 bases. The CDR3 totals 13 residues. Per germline, CDR1 PRHDT and CDR2 FYEKMQ (reference sequence). Losses at the gene ends were 8 bases for V and 4 bases for J; bases not matched to a gene: 2. The CDR3 nucleotides read TGTGCCAGCCAGACTAGCGGGTACAATGAGCAGTTCTTC. It is translated as CASQTSGYNEQFF. The whole variable domain, remainder taken from reference TRBV13 and TRBJ2-1, is AAGVIQSPRHLIKEKRETATLKCYPIPRHDTVYWYQQGPGQDPQFLISFYEKMQSDKGSIPDRFSAQQFSDYHSELNMSSLELGDSALYFCASQTSGYNEQFFGPGTRLTVL.

This clonotype was recorded a few times. The chain employs TRBV20-1 and TRBJ1-2, with D perhaps matching TRBD1 (6 bases). Germline V CDR1 and CDR2: DFQATT, SNEGSKA (reference sequence). CDR3 length equals 11 residues. Trimming took 7 bases from V and 4 from J, leaving 10 bases between them. The CDR3 spells CSVPGAYGYTF. CDR3 coding DNA: TGCAGTGTTCCGGGGGCCTATGGCTACACCTTC.

The rearrangement uses TRBV28 and TRBJ2-7; the match to TRBD1 covers 8 bases. Germline CDR1 and CDR2: MDHEN and SYDVKM. The CDR3 contains 14 residues. V was clipped by 7 bases and J by 2 bases; unmatched bases: 7. CDR3 protein: CASNPGQAPYEQYF. The CDR3 nucleotides are TGTGCCAGCAATCCGGGACAGGCTCCCTACGAGCAGTACTTC.

This clonotype occurred many times. This rearrangement joins TRBV20-1 to TRBJ1-4, with 9 bases that match TRBD1. The V and J ends lost 0 bases and 8 bases, in that order; junction bases with no gene match: 10. The CDR3 covers 16 residues. The germline V gene has CDR1 DFQATT and CDR2 SNEGSKA (reference sequence). The CDR3 DNA follows: TGCAGTGCTAGAGATCAGGGGACAGGGATCAGGGAAAAACTGTTTTTT. This sequence encodes CSARDQGTGIREKLFF.

This clonotype was counted at least ten times. The chain couples TRBV3-1 to TRBJ1-1; D ambiguous. The CDR3 extends over 13 amino acids. The germline V gene encodes CDR1 LGHDT and CDR2 YNNKEL (reference sequence). V gave up 4 bases and J gave up 10 bases, with 16 bases separating them. For the CDR3, the DNA is TGTGCCAGCAGCCTTTTCAGCGGCGATGGAGCTTTCTTT. It encodes CASSLFSGDGAFF.

This clonotype has ten or more counts. The chain recombines TRBV19 with TRBJ2-2, with TRBD1 matching 7 bases. This CDR3 has 15 residues. Germline lookup yields CDR1 LNHDA and CDR2 SQIVND (reference sequence). J lost 2 bases, V lost 9 bases, and 9 bases had no gene match. CDR3 region: CASLRGQANTGELFF. The CDR3 region has the DNA TGTGCCAGCCTAAGGGGGCAGGCTAACACCGGGGAGCTGTTTTTT.

The V gene is TRBV18, the J gene TRBJ2-7; TRBD1 might be the D (5 bases). The CDR3 has 15 residues. V shed 3 bases and J shed 5 bases, with 17 bases lying between them. Per germline, CDR1 KGHSH and CDR2 LQKENI. DNA for the CDR3: TGTGCCAGCTCACCTCTGCGGCAGGGTGGTGACGAGCAGTACTTC. This codes for CASSPLRQGGDEQYF.

This clonotype occurred a few times. The chain uses TRBV6-1 and TRBJ1-1; tentative D call: TRBD1 (6 bases). The germline V and J ends were trimmed by 6 bases and 2 bases, with 16 bases remaining between them. The CDR3 contains 15 residues. Germline V gene data show CDR1 as MNHNS and CDR2 as SASEGT. CDR3 loop: CASRAQGQPNTEAFF. Written as DNA, the CDR3 is TGTGCCAGCAGGGCCCAAGGACAGCCAAACACTGAAGCTTTCTTT.

The chain employs TRBV28 and TRBJ1-1; D gene ambiguous. This CDR3 is 13 amino acids long. Looked up from germline, CDR1 is MDHEN and CDR2 is SYDVKM. V dropped 7 bases and J dropped 12 bases, with 21 bases sitting between them. The CDR3 reads CASNQVPLEDTFF. The CDR3 region has the DNA TGTGCCAGCAATCAGGTTCCCCTTGAAGATACTTTCTTT. Full variable domain (rest looked up from reference TRBV28 and TRBJ1-1): DVKVTQSSRYLVKRTGEKVFLECVQDMDHENMFWYRQDPGLGLRLIYFSYDVKMKEKGDIPEGYSVSREKKERFSLILESASTNQTSMYLCASNQVPLEDTFFGQGTRLTVV.

The chain recombines TRBV19 with TRBJ2-1; possible D gene TRBD2, 6 bases. Per germline, CDR1 LNHDA and CDR2 SQIVND (reference sequence). The CDR3 is 17 amino acids. V was shortened by 5 bases and J by 0 bases, with 17 bases between the two germline ends. This CDR3 reads CASSSLLSGSSYNEQFF. The CDR3 nucleotides are TGTGCCAGTAGTTCGCTACTTAGCGGTAGCTCCTACAATGAGCAGTTCTTC.

This clonotype was recorded a few times. The chain links TRBV29-1 to TRBJ1-2; possible D gene TRBD1, 6 bases. This CDR3 has 13 residues. Between the trimmed V and J ends, which lost 4 bases and 4 bases, there was a span of 13 bases. Looked up from germline, CDR1 is SQVTM and CDR2 is ANQGSEA. CDR3 sequence (DNA): TGCAGCGTTGGACAGGTTCAGGGCTATGGCTACACCTTC. It translates to CSVGQVQGYGYTF.

This clonotype has just a few counts. The chain uses TRBV7-2 and TRBJ2-7, with D uncertain. Germline V lookup: CDR1 SGHTA, CDR2 FQGNSA. The CDR3 is 13 residues long. Trimming took 5 bases from V and 2 from J, leaving 10 bases between them. As DNA, the CDR3 is TGTGCCAGCAGCCCGACAAGAACCTACGAGCAGTACTTC. Protein sequence: CASSPTRTYEQYF.

The V call is TRBV9, the J call TRBJ2-1, with D uncertain. The V and J ends lost 0 bases and 8 bases respectively, with 12 bases between them. The V gene's germline CDR1 is SGDLS and CDR2 YYNGEE. The CDR3 extends over 14 amino acids. DNA for the CDR3: TGTGCCAGCAGCGTAGACGGAATCGGCTATGAGCAGTTCTTC. The encoded protein is CASSVDGIGYEQFF. Full variable domain (missing parts from reference TRBV9 and TRBJ2-1): DSGVTQTPKHLITATGQRVTLRCSPRSGDLSVYWYQQSLDQGLQFLIQYYNGEERAKGNILERFSAQQFPDLHSELNLSSLELGDSALYFCASSVDGIGYEQFFGPGTRLTVL.

There are a few counts of this clonotype. CDR3 protein: CASSLRTSGTDTQYF. As DNA, the CDR3 is TGTGCCAGCAGCCTCAGGACTAGCGGGACAGATACGCAGTATTTT. V and J are TRBV12-3 or TRBV12-4 and TRBJ2-3, with 11 positions matching TRBD2. V gave up 6 bases and J gave up 3 bases; unmatched junction bases: 5. The CDR3 contains 15 residues.

This rearrangement joins TRBV2 to TRBJ2-4; 10 bases agree with TRBD2. J was trimmed by 5 bases and V by 7 bases; bases with no gene match: 8. The length of the CDR3 is 15 residues. CDR1 is SNHLY and CDR2 is FYNNEI in the germline V gene. The CDR3: CASKGTSGNQNIQYF. CDR3 coding DNA: TGTGCCAGCAAGGGTACTAGCGGGAACCAAAACATTCAGTACTTC.